This is a list of T cell receptor beta chains from one sample in a study of cytomegalovirus exposure and HLA in healthy donors. Only in-frame clones appear in the TCRdb table, and some are missing; sequencing was by immunoSEQ multiplex PCR. This table has some 140,000 clones, around 80% appearing once. Sequenced sample: PBMCs. The receptors stem from a woman in her forties or fifties in good health and CMV-seropositive. Each CDR3 is given with its conserved first and last residue. Each record gives: clone size, J gene, D gene, V gene, CDR3 protein, CDR3 DNA. A D gene is named only where the DNA matches it firmly. Clone size is not always given. Where it is, it says once, few, many or a class for expanded clones.

>.|TRBJ2-7|TRBD1|TRBV9
CASSVGQGAGEQYF
TGTGCCAGCAGCGTAGGCCAGGGGGCTGGGGAGCAGTACTTC
>.|TRBJ2-5|.|TRBV4-2
CASSPPGRLQETQYF
TGTGCCAGCAGCCCTCCCGGCAGGCTCCAAGAGACCCAGTACTTC
>.|TRBJ2-1|TRBD2|TRBV7-8
CASSLPYGRGDNNEQFF
TGTGCCAGCAGCTTACCCTACGGGCGGGGGGACAACAATGAGCAGTTCTTC
>.|TRBJ1-6|.|TRBV30
CAWSELSSYNSPLHF
TGTGCCTGGAGTGAACTGAGCTCCTATAATTCACCCCTCCACTTT
>.|TRBJ2-3|.|TRBV10-3
CAIGRDTDTQYF
TGTGCCATCGGACGGGACACAGATACGCAGTATTTT
>.|TRBJ2-5|.|TRBV12-5
CASGASGEETQYF
TGTGCTAGTGGGGCCTCCGGGGAGGAGACCCAGTACTTC
>.|TRBJ2-1|TRBD2|TRBV9
CASARGGDSYNEQFF
TGTGCCAGCGCCCGTGGGGGGGACTCCTACAATGAGCAGTTCTTC
>.|TRBJ1-2|TRBD1|TRBV6-1
CASRSGGTYGYTF
TGTGCCAGCAGATCAGGGGGCACCTATGGCTACACCTTC
>.|TRBJ1-4|TRBD1|TRBV9
CASSVAGQGEVKLFF
TGTGCCAGCAGCGTAGCGGGACAGGGAGAAGTAAAACTGTTTTTT
>.|TRBJ2-7|TRBD1|TRBV6-1
CASRETGGSHEQYF
TGTGCCAGCAGAGAGACAGGGGGCTCCCACGAGCAGTACTTC
>.|TRBJ1-3|.|TRBV19
CASRVGIGKNTIYF
TGTGCCAGTAGGGTGGGGATCGGGAAGAACACCATATATTTT
>.|TRBJ1-1|TRBD1|TRBV4-2
CASSQDLTRTGLNTEAFF
TGTGCCAGCAGCCAAGATCTAACCCGGACAGGCCTGAACACTGAAGCTTTCTTT
>.|TRBJ2-3|TRBD2|TRBV27
CASSNARGIDTQYF
TGTGCCAGCAGTAACGCGCGGGGGATAGATACGCAGTATTTT
>.|TRBJ2-1|TRBD2|TRBV2
CASRLAGGQGEQFF
TGTGCCAGCAGATTAGCGGGGGGGCAGGGGGAGCAGTTCTTC
>once|TRBJ2-7|TRBD1|TRBV7-3
CASSPRTGTYEQYF
TGTGCCAGCAGCCCGAGGACAGGGACTTACGAGCAGTACTTC
>.|TRBJ2-5|.|TRBV6-5
CASSYSTGGTQYF
TGTGCCAGCAGTTACTCGACTGGAGGGACCCAGTACTTC
>.|TRBJ2-1|TRBD1|TRBV7-3
CASSQGGAAGNEQFF
TGTGCCAGCAGCCAAGGGGGCGCTGCTGGCAATGAGCAGTTCTTC
>once|TRBJ1-2|TRBD1|TRBV5-1
CATRGQTYGYTF
TGCGCCACCAGGGGACAGACCTATGGCTACACCTTC
>.|TRBJ1-2|TRBD1|TRBV6-5
CASSYVEGAYGYTF
TGTGCCAGCAGTTATGTGGAGGGGGCCTATGGCTACACCTTC
>.|TRBJ1-5|.|TRBV19
CASSSWEGNQPQHF
TGTGCCAGTAGTAGTTGGGAGGGCAATCAGCCCCAGCATTTT